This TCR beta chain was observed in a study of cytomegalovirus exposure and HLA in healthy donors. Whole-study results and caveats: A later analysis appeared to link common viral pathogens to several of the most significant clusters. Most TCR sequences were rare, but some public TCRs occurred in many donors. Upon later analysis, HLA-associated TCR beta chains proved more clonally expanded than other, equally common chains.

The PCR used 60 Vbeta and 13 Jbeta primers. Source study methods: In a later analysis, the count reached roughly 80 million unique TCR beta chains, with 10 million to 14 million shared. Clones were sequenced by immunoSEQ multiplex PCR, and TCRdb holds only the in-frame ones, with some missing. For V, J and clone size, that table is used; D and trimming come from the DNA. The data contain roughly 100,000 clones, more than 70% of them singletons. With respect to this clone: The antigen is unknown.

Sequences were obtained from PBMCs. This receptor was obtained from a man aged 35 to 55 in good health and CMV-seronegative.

In DNA, the CDR3 is TGTGCCAGCAGCCAAGGCCAGGGCTCCTACGAGCAGTACTTC. It codes for CASSQGQGSYEQYF. The V and J genes are TRBV4-2 and TRBJ2-7; TRBD1 is a possible D gene (5 bases). V lost 1 base and J lost 0, with 7 bases in between. Per germline, CDR1 LGHNA and CDR2 YNFKEQ. The CDR3 is 14 residues long.